This T cell receptor beta chain was found in a study of blood T cell repertoires in COVID-19. Study details: From T cells, B-cell-depleted T cells, or PBMCs came the material, which was cDNA or gDNA.

The V gene's germline CDR1 is PRHDT and CDR2 FYEKMQ (reference sequence). The ends lost 3 bases at V and 2 bases at J; junction bases unmatched: 0. The CDR3 totals 14 residues. This table comes from immunoSEQ multiplex PCR, and its TCRdb copy is limited to in-frame clones, with some not included. The sample has 70,000 to 90,000 clones, roughly 90% seen once. The cohort comprised adults aged about 18 to 90 years residing in 24 US areas. Grouping used clinical history reported by participants in a survey and questionnaire. The receptor was isolated from a woman in her forties or fifties with acute COVID-19. This chain connects TRBV13 to TRBJ2-7; 11 positions agree with TRBD2. The sample taken for sequencing was PBMCs or T cells enriched from blood (not recorded which). The CDR3 DNA reads TGTGCCAGCAGCTTTAGCGGGAGGGCCTACGAGCAGTACTTC. This encodes CASSFSGRAYEQYF. Full variable domain (rest looked up from reference TRBV13 and TRBJ2-7): AAGVIQSPRHLIKEKRETATLKCYPIPRHDTVYWYQQGPGQDPQFLISFYEKMQSDKGSIPDRFSAQQFSDYHSELNMSSLELGDSALYFCASSFSGRAYEQYFGPGTRLTVT.